The subject of this entry is one TCR beta chain. The data derive from a study of blood T cell repertoires in COVID-19. Study background: Spain, Italy and the United States supplied samples that represented acute and convalescent COVID-19. The analysed material was cDNA or gDNA that came from T cells, B-cell-depleted T cells, or PBMCs.

How the authors handled the data: Amplification of reference gene primers provided the estimated nucleated cell counts. Here immunoSEQ multiplex PCR was the method, and the copy in TCRdb shows in-frame clones only, minus some. V and J calls and clone size are given by that table; D and trimming were obtained from the DNA. Here the sample spans about 120,000 clones, roughly four fifths being singletons. Germline-derived CDR1 and CDR2 are KGHSH and LQKENI. V lost 2 bases and J lost 4; bases outside the gene matches: 4. There are 14 residues in the CDR3. This receptor was taken from a human donor in a cohort sampled during active COVID-19. The sequenced material came from peripheral blood. The chain is built from TRBV18 and TRBJ2-5; 7 nucleotides line up with TRBD2. The chain's CDR3 is CASSPGSGGETQYF. CDR3 bases: TGTGCCAGCTCACCAGGGTCGGGGGGAGAGACCCAGTACTTC.